The subject of this entry is one TCR beta chain. The same CDR3 is also encoded by other DNA sequences in this sample. The CDR3 extends over 11 amino acids. The V end was cut by 8 bases, the J end by 1 base, with 6 bases between. Germline V gene lookup returns CDR1 GTSNPN and CDR2 SVGIG (reference sequence). It was around 220 ng DNA, 25,000 to 35,000 T cell genomes, that sorted-subset replicate PCRs used. Produced via immunoSEQ multiplex PCR; TCRdb's table is partial and in-frame only. This table holds a few million clones, roughly nine tenths found once. These data belong to a study of shared clonotypes between healthy human individuals.

This clonotype originated in a man aged 18 to 35 in good health. The material sequenced was naive CD4+ T cells sorted from blood. Described subset: CD45RA+ positively selected. The V and J genes are TRBV30 and TRBJ1-3; D gene uncertain. The CDR3 loop is CARDSGNTIYF. The CDR3 DNA reads as TGTGCCAGGGATTCTGGAAACACCATATATTTT.